This passage covers 32 T cell receptor beta chains from one sample sequenced in a study of T cell changes during pregnancy in multiple sclerosis. TCRdb's table, derived via immunoSEQ multiplex PCR, lists solely in-frame clones and lacks some. The repertoire holds tens of thousands of clones, with about nine tenths as singletons. Here the sequenced sample was peripheral blood, taken in the third trimester of pregnancy. Source of these receptors: a female donor in good health, enrolled as a control in a pregnancy study.

The rearrangement joins TRBV9 to TRBJ1-6, with 9 bases identical to TRBD1. The CDR3 spans 15 residues. The ends lost 3 bases at V and 8 bases at J; junction bases unmatched: 6. Looked up from germline, CDR1 is SGDLS and CDR2 is YYNGEE. CDR3 loop: CASSGLRDRDSPLHF. CDR3 DNA sequence: TGTGCCAGCAGCGGACTCCGGGACAGGGATTCACCCCTCCACTTT.

DNA of the CDR3: TGTGCCAGCAGCTTCCGGGGAGAAGAGACCCAGTACTTC. Translating it yields CASSFRGEETQYF. The rearrangement joins TRBV11-2 to TRBJ2-5, with D possibly TRBD2 on 5 matching bases. Germline V lookup: CDR1 SGHAT, CDR2 FQNNGV. Trimming pared 3 bases from V and 3 bases from J, leaving 8 bases between. There are 13 residues in the CDR3.

The V gene is TRBV29-1, the J gene TRBJ2-1, with D uncertain. The CDR3 has 12 residues. Looked up from germline, CDR1 is SQVTM and CDR2 is ANQGSEA. The germline V and J ends were trimmed by 7 bases and 0 bases, with 7 bases remaining between them. The CDR3 DNA reads as TGCAGCGGGGCGAGCTCCTACAATGAGCAGTTCTTC. Translated: CSGASSYNEQFF.

V gene TRBV7-2 combines with J gene TRBJ2-7; perhaps TRBD1 as D (6 bases). The CDR3 totals 16 residues. V gave up 4 bases and J gave up 3 bases, with 19 bases separating them. CDR1 is SGHTA, CDR2 FQGNSA, per germline. This CDR3 is CASSSYPYRVNYEQYF. Here the CDR3 DNA reads TGTGCCAGCAGCTCCTACCCTTACAGGGTTAACTACGAGCAGTACTTC.

V and J are TRBV5-1 and TRBJ2-2, with 7 bases aligning to TRBD1. CDR3 length: 15 amino acids. Germline CDR1 and CDR2: SGHRS and YFSETQ. Trimming removed 3 bases from V and 3 bases from J; junction bases left unmatched: 5. CDR3: CASSYSQGDTGELFF. In nucleotides, the CDR3 is TGCGCCAGCAGCTATTCCCAGGGGGACACCGGGGAGCTGTTTTTT.

This sequence joins TRBV4-2 and TRBJ2-3; 14 nucleotides line up with TRBD2. In germline, CDR1 is LGHNA, CDR2 YNFKEQ. This CDR3 has 20 residues. V shed 4 bases, J shed 0 bases, and the junction held 12 bases outside the gene matches. CDR3 sequence (DNA): TGTGCCAGCAGCCTTGGGACTAGCGGGAGTCACCAATCTAGCACAGATACGCAGTATTTT. Translating gives CASSLGTSGSHQSSTDTQYF.

This clone showed up just once. The chain recombines TRBV4-1 with TRBJ2-3, with 14 bases identical to TRBD2. The CDR3 runs to 15 residues. Looked up from germline, CDR1 is MGHRA and CDR2 is YSYEKL. The V segment lost 1 base and the J segment 11 bases; nucleotides outside the gene matches: 5. The CDR3 coding sequence is TGCGCCAGCAGCCAAGGACTAGCGGGAGGGCCGGGGCAGTATTTT. This sequence encodes CASSQGLAGGPGQYF.

The rearrangement joins TRBV9 to TRBJ2-5; D is possibly TRBD2 (7 bases). The CDR3 contains 16 residues. The germline V gene encodes CDR1 SGDLS and CDR2 YYNGEE. Trimming cost V 0 bases and J 5 bases, with 17 bases left between them. As DNA, the CDR3 is TGTGCCAGCAGCGTAGGGGGAGGGCAGGGGAGGGAGACCCAGTACTTC. Translation gives CASSVGGGQGRETQYF.

This clone appeared a single time. The chain has TRBV15 and TRBJ2-7, with D possibly being TRBD2 (5 bases). CDR1 and CDR2 (germline): LNHNV, YYDKDF (reference sequence). V lost 0 bases and J 6 bases, leaving 12 bases between the germline ends. CDR3 size: 14 residues. CDR3 residues: CATSRDRRAGEQYF. CDR3 sequence (DNA): TGTGCCACCAGCAGAGATCGAAGGGCGGGCGAGCAGTACTTC.

The J gene is TRBJ2-7, the V gene TRBV27; 7 bases agree with TRBD1. Looked up from germline, CDR1 is MNHEY and CDR2 is SMNVEV (reference sequence). J lost 5 bases, V lost 4 bases, and 11 bases had no gene match. The CDR3 consists of 15 residues. The CDR3 coding sequence is TGTGCCAGCAGTTGGACCGGGACAGCTCCCAACGAGCAGTACTTC. This translates into CASSWTGTAPNEQYF.

The rearrangement uses TRBV4-1 and TRBJ1-2; 7 nucleotides line up with TRBD1. Germline V gene lookup returns CDR1 MGHRA and CDR2 YSYEKL. The ends lost 1 base at V and 2 bases at J; junction bases unmatched: 10. The CDR3 length is 17 residues. The CDR3 DNA reads TGCGCCAGCAGCCAAGTAGGTTCGGGACAGCTGAACTATGGCTACACCTTC. This codes for CASSQVGSGQLNYGYTF.

The chain carries TRBV7-9 and TRBJ1-1; 8 bases are a match to TRBD1. Germline V lookup: CDR1 SEHNR, CDR2 FQNEAQ (reference sequence). The V segment lost 4 bases and the J segment 3 bases; nucleotides outside the gene matches: 10. The CDR3 totals 16 residues. CDR3 coding DNA: TGTGCCAGCAGCTGGGCGATTGACAGGGGAGACACTGAAGCTTTCTTT. Translated: CASSWAIDRGDTEAFF.

V and J are TRBV5-5 and TRBJ2-7; 8 bases align to TRBD2. Germline-derived CDR1 and CDR2 are SGHKS and YYEKEE (reference sequence). The V segment lost 0 bases and the J segment 0 bases; nucleotides outside the gene matches: 5. The CDR3 sequence is 16 residues long. The CDR3 bases are TGTGCCAGCAGCTTGGAAGCGGGAGTCCGCTCCTACGAGCAGTACTTC. This gives the protein CASSLEAGVRSYEQYF.

CDR3 sequence: CASSPRRGGEAFF. CDR3 in DNA: TGTGCCAGCAGCCCCCGTCGAGGAGGTGAAGCTTTCTTT. The chain employs TRBV7-3 and TRBJ1-1; D unclear. The ends were cut back, 5 bases at V and 7 bases at J, with 14 bases in the middle. Germline CDR1 and CDR2: SGHTA and FQGTGA. This CDR3 is 13 amino acids long.

The rearrangement links TRBV6-5 to TRBJ2-2; D remains unclear. Trimming cost V 6 bases and J 3 bases, with 2 bases left between them. The CDR3 is 11 residues long. Germline CDR1 MNHEY, CDR2 SVGAGI. CDR3 in amino acids: CASSDTGELFF. The CDR3, as DNA: TGTGCCAGCAGCGACACCGGGGAGCTGTTTTTT.

The chain links TRBV2 to TRBJ1-4, with TRBD1 matching over 7 bases. The ends lost 5 bases at V and 4 bases at J; junction bases unmatched: 7. CDR3 length equals 15 residues. Germline V lookup: CDR1 SNHLY, CDR2 FYNNEI. DNA for the CDR3: TGTGCCAGCAGTTATACAGGGGTTAATAATGAAAAACTGTTTTTT. Protein sequence: CASSYTGVNNEKLFF.

This chain connects TRBV5-4 to TRBJ1-1; maybe TRBD1 (6 bases). V dropped 3 bases and J dropped 2 bases, with 11 bases sitting between them. Germline lookup yields CDR1 SGHNT and CDR2 YYREEE (reference sequence). The CDR3 has 14 amino acids. This chain's CDR3 is CASSYGQLNTEAFF. The CDR3 DNA is TGTGCCAGCAGCTATGGACAGCTTAACACTGAAGCTTTCTTT.

The rearrangement uses TRBV19 and TRBJ1-6, with a tentative D call TRBD1 (6 bases). This CDR3 has 15 amino acids. Germline V gene data show CDR1 as LNHDA and CDR2 as SQIVND (reference sequence). V was pared by 3 bases and J by 6 bases, with 12 bases between. CDR3 bases: TGTGCCAGTAGTATCTCAGGGGACCGTAATTCACCCCTCCACTTT. It yields the protein CASSISGDRNSPLHF.

The V call is TRBV6-4, the J call TRBJ2-1; TRBD1 agrees at 8 bases. The J segment lost 1 base and the V segment lost 6 bases, leaving 5 bases of the junction unmatched. The CDR3 is 15 amino acids. Germline assignment: CDR1 MRHNA and CDR2 SNTAGT. CDR3 sequence reads: CASSAGTGSYNEQFF. Written as DNA, the CDR3 is TGTGCCAGCAGCGCCGGGACAGGTTCCTACAATGAGCAGTTCTTC.

The rearrangement links TRBV9 to TRBJ2-1; 11 positions agree with TRBD2. The CDR3 loop spans 15 amino acids. The ends lost 3 bases at V and 3 bases at J; junction bases unmatched: 2. CDR1 and CDR2 (germline): SGDLS, YYNGEE. Here the CDR3 DNA reads TGTGCCAGCAGCGCAGGACTAGCGGGCTACAATGAGCAGTTCTTC. This codes for CASSAGLAGYNEQFF.

The chain is built from TRBV27 and TRBJ2-5; D perhaps matches TRBD1 (6 bases). This CDR3 spans 15 amino acids. Looked up from germline, CDR1 is MNHEY and CDR2 is SMNVEV (reference sequence). The V end lost 7 bases, the J end lost 5 bases, and 20 bases lay between the germline ends. In nucleotides, the CDR3 is TGTGCCAGCAAGTGTCCAGCGGTGAGGGGGGAGACCCAGTACTTC. Translation: CASKCPAVRGETQYF.

This clone was observed a handful of times. V and J are TRBV7-2 and TRBJ1-2; weak D call: TRBD1 (5 bases). V lost 8 bases and J lost 6, with 19 bases in between. The CDR3 is made up of 14 amino acids. Per germline, CDR1 SGHTA and CDR2 FQGNSA. The CDR3 region has the DNA TGTGCCAGCCGTACCAGTAAGGGGTCGGATGGCTACACCTTC. It specifies CASRTSKGSDGYTF.

The CDR3 loop reads CATSRDLQQGATEAFF. The CDR3 region has the DNA TGTGCCACCAGCAGAGATCTGCAGCAGGGGGCAACTGAAGCTTTCTTT. This rearrangement joins TRBV15 to TRBJ1-1; TRBD1 matches 8 bases. The ends lost 0 bases at V and 5 bases at J; junction bases unmatched: 8. From germline, CDR1 is LNHNV and CDR2 YYDKDF (reference sequence). The CDR3 runs 16 residues.

The V call is TRBV27, the J call TRBJ1-5; 7 nucleotides agree with TRBD1. V gave up 5 bases and J gave up 5 bases; unmatched junction bases: 6. This CDR3 spans 14 amino acids. The germline gives CDR1 MNHEY, CDR2 SMNVEV (reference sequence). The CDR3 DNA reads as TGTGCCAGCAGTCCAGGGGGGTACGATCAGCCCCAGCATTTT. It codes for CASSPGGYDQPQHF.

V usage is TRBV6-5 and J usage is TRBJ1-1; 8 nucleotides match TRBD1. V trimming: 2 bases; J trimming: 5 bases; junction bases outside the gene matches: 10. There are 16 residues in the CDR3. Germline-derived CDR1 and CDR2 are MNHEY and SVGAGI. The CDR3: CASSYGSGGFFTEAFF. The CDR3 nucleotides are TGTGCCAGCAGTTACGGGTCAGGGGGCTTTTTTACTGAAGCTTTCTTT.

V and J are TRBV28 and TRBJ1-5, with TRBD1 matching over 8 bases. Germline-derived CDR1 and CDR2 are MDHEN and SYDVKM. This CDR3 is built from 14 residues. J lost 4 bases, V lost 5 bases, and 4 bases had no gene match. The CDR3 DNA reads as TGTGCCAGCAGTCTCCGACAGGGGAATCAGCCCCAGCATTTT. Residues: CASSLRQGNQPQHF.

CDR3 nucleotides: TGTGCCAGCAGCTTTGGGCTCTCTGGAAACACCATATATTTT. As protein: CASSFGLSGNTIYF. The chain combines TRBV5-6 with TRBJ1-3; D is unresolved. The CDR3 covers 14 residues. Trimming shortened V by 2 bases and J by 0 bases, and 6 bases separated the two germline ends. The germline CDR1 and CDR2 sequences are SGHDT and YYEEEE. The complete variable domain, with remaining parts taken from reference TRBV5-6 and TRBJ1-3, reads DAGVTQSPTHLIKTRGQQVTLRCSPKSGHDTVSWYQQALGQGPQFIFQYYEEEERQRGNFPDRFSGHQFPNYSSELNVNALLLGDSALYLCASSFGLSGNTIYFGEGSWLTVV.

V gene TRBV7-3 combines with J gene TRBJ1-2, with 11 bases aligning to TRBD1. Germline CDR1 is SGHTA and CDR2 is FQGTGA. V shed 7 bases and J 10 bases; nucleotides not matched to a gene: 5. The CDR3 runs to 12 residues. The CDR3 DNA follows: TGTGCCAGCAACTTGGGACAGGGGGACTACACCTTC. Translating it yields CASNLGQGDYTF.

Points on this clone: Other DNA sequences in this specimen translate into the identical CDR3. The genes are TRBV9 and TRBJ1-5; D is ambiguous. This CDR3 has 14 amino acids. The germline gives CDR1 SGDLS, CDR2 YYNGEE. The germline V and J ends were trimmed by 0 bases and 4 bases, with 8 bases remaining between them. CDR3 amino acids: CASSVGGNNQPQHF. In nucleotides, the CDR3 is TGTGCCAGCAGCGTAGGAGGCAATAATCAGCCCCAGCATTTT.

The chain couples TRBV19 to TRBJ2-6; D is perhaps TRBD2 (7 bases). The CDR3 totals 17 residues. In germline, CDR1 is LNHDA, CDR2 SQIVND (reference sequence). V lost 7 bases and J lost 2, with 18 bases in between. CDR3 protein: CASTRGVGGTGANVLTF. Written as DNA, the CDR3 is TGTGCCAGTACCCGGGGGGTAGGGGGAACTGGGGCCAACGTCCTGACTTTC.

This clone occurred a few times. The chain carries TRBV6-4 and TRBJ2-3; TRBD2 aligns across 7 bases. Germline lookup yields CDR1 MRHNA and CDR2 SNTAGT. The CDR3 length is 14 residues. The V and J ends lost 3 bases and 4 bases, in that order; junction bases with no gene match: 4. CDR3 DNA: TGTGCCAGCAGTGAGGCGGGAGAGGCAGATACGCAGTATTTT. Translated: CASSEAGEADTQYF.

This chain uses TRBV7-7 with TRBJ1-5, with TRBD1 matching over 9 bases. J was trimmed by 0 bases and V by 2 bases; bases with no gene match: 2. Germline V gene lookup returns CDR1 SSHAT and CDR2 FNYEAQ (reference sequence). The CDR3 runs to 16 residues. CDR3 sequence (DNA): TGTGCCAGCAGCTTACCGACAGGGGGTAGCAATCAGCCCCAGCATTTT. Translating it yields CASSLPTGGSNQPQHF.